This is a list of T cell receptor beta chains from one sample in a study of T cells after posttransplantation cyclophosphamide. Assay: immunoSEQ multiplex PCR; the TCRdb copy retains only in-frame clones and omits some. The specimen has tens of thousands of clones, none found just once. The sample was PBMCs. These receptors were taken from a middle-aged man in good health, CMV-negative, and a related stem cell transplant donor. Both conserved end residues are part of each CDR3. The D gene is left open where the match is weak. Clone size is not always given. Where it is, it says once, few, many or a class for expanded clones.

few	TRBV27	.	TRBJ1-1	TGTGCCAGCAGGGGGGCCGGCACTGAAGCTTTCTTT	CASRGAGTEAFF
.	TRBV9	.	TRBJ2-7	TGTGCGAGTGGACGGGGATCCTACGAGCAGTACTTC	CASGRGSYEQYF
many	TRBV19	TRBD2	TRBJ2-3	TGTGCCAGTCTTGCGGTAGCGGGGGGCACAGATACGCAGTATTTT	CASLAVAGGTDTQYF
many	TRBV7-9	TRBD2	TRBJ2-3	TGTGCCAGCAGCTGGCCAGCGGGATCGGGGGATACGCAGTATTTT	CASSWPAGSGDTQYF
many	TRBV5-1	TRBD1	TRBJ1-6	TGCGCCAGCAGCCCCTGGGACAGTAGCGGAAATTCACCCCTCCACTTT	CASSPWDSSGNSPLHF
many	TRBV4-1	TRBD2	TRBJ2-7	TGCGCCAGCAGCCAAAAAGCGGGAGGTCGTTACGAGCAGTACTTC	CASSQKAGGRYEQYF
many	TRBV19	TRBD1	TRBJ2-6	TGTGCCAGTAGCCGACAGGGAACGGGGGGGGCCAACGTCCTGACTTTC	CASSRQGTGGANVLTF
many	TRBV10-3	.	TRBJ2-7	TGTGCCATCAGTACGGGCCCCAGGGGCTCCTACGAGCAGTACTTC	CAISTGPRGSYEQYF
.	TRBV29-1	.	TRBJ2-3	TGCAGCGCCAGGGCCATCACAGATACGCAGTATTTT	CSARAITDTQYF
many	TRBV19	.	TRBJ1-2	TGTGCCAGTAGTATAGTCGGAAGGGGCGCGTATGGCTACACCTTC	CASSIVGRGAYGYTF
many	TRBV20-1	.	TRBJ1-2	TGCAGTGCTGGGGGCGGCCATGGCTACACCTTC	CSAGGGHGYTF
many	TRBV7-9	.	TRBJ2-7	TGTGCCAGCAGCTCCAGGGTCCTCAGCTACGAGCAGTACTTC	CASSSRVLSYEQYF
many	TRBV2	TRBD1	TRBJ1-5	TGTGCCAGCAGCGACCAGGGGGCTTTTAGCAATCAGCCCCAGCATTTT	CASSDQGAFSNQPQHF
many	TRBV19	TRBD1	TRBJ1-5	TGTGCCAGTAGTGAGGACAGGGTGGGCAATCAGCCCCAGCATTTT	CASSEDRVGNQPQHF
many	TRBV18	TRBD1	TRBJ2-3	TGTGCCAGCTCACCACCGGCAGGGGGCGGAACAGATACGCAGTATTTT	CASSPPAGGGTDTQYF
.	TRBV18	TRBD2	TRBJ2-2	TGTGCCAGCTCACCTGGCGGGAGGGCCCCGGCCGGGGAGCTGTTTTTT	CASSPGGRAPAGELFF
few	TRBV13	.	TRBJ2-7	TGTGCCAGCAGTTACGGGGTACTCCACGAGCAGTACTTC	CASSYGVLHEQYF
many	TRBV6-5	TRBD1	TRBJ1-5	TGTGCCAGCAGTACCGGAACAGGGGTTCAGCCCCAGCATTTT	CASSTGTGVQPQHF
many	TRBV28	.	TRBJ2-2	TGTGCCAGCTTGAGGGTGAACACCGGGGAGCTGTTTTTT	CASLRVNTGELFF
many	TRBV6-4	.	TRBJ1-3	TGTGCCAGCAGCTGCCGGAGAACCTCTGGAAACACCATATATTTT	CASSCRRTSGNTIYF
many	TRBV19	TRBD2	TRBJ2-1	TGTGCCAGTAGTACTAGCGGGAGTCTCAATGAGCAGTTCTTC	CASSTSGSLNEQFF
many	TRBV7-2	TRBD2	TRBJ2-5	TGTGCCAGCAGCCCCCAGACTAGCGGGGGGTGGACCCAGTACTTC	CASSPQTSGGWTQYF
.	TRBV5-1	TRBD1	TRBJ2-5	TGCGCCAGCAGCTGGGGGACAGGGGAAGAGACCCAGTACTTC	CASSWGTGEETQYF
many	TRBV11-3	.	TRBJ2-3	TGTGCCAGCAGCCTCCAGGGGGGTAGCACAGATACGCAGTATTTT	CASSLQGGSTDTQYF
many	TRBV30	.	TRBJ2-1	TGTGCCTGGAGGAAACCGGGCTCCTACAATGAGCAGTTCTTC	CAWRKPGSYNEQFF
.	TRBV5-3	TRBD2	TRBJ2-3	TGTGCCAGAAGCTTACTTGGAAAACCGCGGGAGATTCCAGATACGCAGTATTTT	CARSLLGKPREIPDTQYF
few	TRBV30	TRBD1	TRBJ2-7	TGTGCCTGGAGGGGCAGGGACAGGGACTTCCACGAGCAGTACTTC	CAWRGRDRDFHEQYF
many	TRBV7-7	TRBD2	TRBJ2-3	TGTGCTAGCAGCTTCGGAGCGGGAGGGAGGACAGATACGCAGTATTTT	CASSFGAGGRTDTQYF
many	TRBV6-5	TRBD1	TRBJ2-2	TGTGCCTTTAGGGACAGGGTCACCGGGGAGCTGTTTTTT	CAFRDRVTGELFF
.	TRBV9	.	TRBJ2-7	TGTGCCAGCAGCAAGACTCCTTCCTCTAGACCCCTGGACGAGCAGTACTTC	CASSKTPSSRPLDEQYF
many	TRBV30	.	TRBJ2-3	TGTGCCTGGAGTGAGTACCGTCAAGCGGGTACGCAGTATTTT	CAWSEYRQAGTQYF
many	TRBV7-9	TRBD1	TRBJ1-2	TGTGCCAGCAGCTCAACAGGGGATAGTGGCTACACCTTC	CASSSTGDSGYTF
many	TRBV19	TRBD2	TRBJ2-5	TGTGCCAGTAAACTAGCGGGATCGGGGGTCCAAGAGACCCAGTACTTC	CASKLAGSGVQETQYF
many	TRBV6-5	TRBD2	TRBJ2-1	TGTGCCAGCAGTTTGAGCGGGAGAGATGAGCAGTTCTTC	CASSLSGRDEQFF
many	TRBV6-5	TRBD2	TRBJ2-7	TGTGCCAGCAGTTACTCTCTAGCGGACTCCTACGAGCAGTACTTC	CASSYSLADSYEQYF
many	TRBV29-1	TRBD2	TRBJ2-2	TGCAGCGTTCAAGGGGCGGGGGCGAACACCGGGGAGCTGTTTTTT	CSVQGAGANTGELFF
many	TRBV19	.	TRBJ1-2	TGTGCCAGTAGTATAGTTGGCATCGGGAATTATGGCTACACCTTC	CASSIVGIGNYGYTF